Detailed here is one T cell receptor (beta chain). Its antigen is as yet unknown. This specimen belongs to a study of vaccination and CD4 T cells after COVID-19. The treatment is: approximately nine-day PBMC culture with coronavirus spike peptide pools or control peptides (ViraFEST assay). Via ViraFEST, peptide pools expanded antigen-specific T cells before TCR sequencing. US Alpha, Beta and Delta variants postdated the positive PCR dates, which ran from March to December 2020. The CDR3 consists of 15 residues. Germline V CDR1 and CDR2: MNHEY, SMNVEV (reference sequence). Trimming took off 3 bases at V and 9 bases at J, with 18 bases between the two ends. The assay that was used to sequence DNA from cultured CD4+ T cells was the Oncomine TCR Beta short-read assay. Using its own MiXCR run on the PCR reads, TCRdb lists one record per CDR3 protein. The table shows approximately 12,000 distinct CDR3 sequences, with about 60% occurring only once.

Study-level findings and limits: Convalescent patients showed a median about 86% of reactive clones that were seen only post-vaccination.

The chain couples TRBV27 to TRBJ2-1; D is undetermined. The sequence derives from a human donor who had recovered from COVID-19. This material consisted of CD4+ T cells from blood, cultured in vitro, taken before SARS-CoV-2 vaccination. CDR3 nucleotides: TGTGCCAGCAGTTTGAAGGGCGTAGTCTGGGGTGAGCAGTTCTTC. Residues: CASSLKGVVWGEQFF.